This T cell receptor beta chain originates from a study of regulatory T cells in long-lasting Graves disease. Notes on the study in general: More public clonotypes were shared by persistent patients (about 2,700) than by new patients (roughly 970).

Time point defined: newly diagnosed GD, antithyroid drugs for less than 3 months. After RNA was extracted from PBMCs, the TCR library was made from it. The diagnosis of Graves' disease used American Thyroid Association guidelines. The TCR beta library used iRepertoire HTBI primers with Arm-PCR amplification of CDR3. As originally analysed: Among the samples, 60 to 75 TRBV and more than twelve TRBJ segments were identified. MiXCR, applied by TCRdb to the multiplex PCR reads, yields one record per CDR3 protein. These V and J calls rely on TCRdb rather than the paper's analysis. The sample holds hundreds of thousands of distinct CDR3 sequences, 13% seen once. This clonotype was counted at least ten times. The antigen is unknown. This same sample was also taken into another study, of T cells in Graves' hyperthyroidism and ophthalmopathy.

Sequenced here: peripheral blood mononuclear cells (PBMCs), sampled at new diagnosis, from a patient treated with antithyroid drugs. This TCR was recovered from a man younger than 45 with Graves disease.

The CDR3 DNA is TGCAGCGTTGGGTCCGGAAGAGGAGAGACCCAGTACTTC. Translation: CSVGSGRGETQYF. This rearrangement joins TRBV29-1 to TRBJ2-5; D remains ambiguous. This CDR3 spans 13 amino acids. Trimming pared 4 bases from V and 4 bases from J, leaving 13 bases between. From germline, CDR1 is SQVTM and CDR2 ANQGSEA.